This passage covers 20 T cell receptor beta chains from one sample sequenced in a study of tumor and adjacent non-tumor tissue in lung cancer. A modified ARM-PCR protocol with three rounds of nested PCR amplified TCRbeta. MiXCR was run by TCRdb on the multiplex PCR reads, yielding one entry per CDR3 protein. This sample has around 80,000 distinct CDR3 sequences, with roughly 80% found just once. No cell sorting was done before RNA was extracted from the tissue. This non-tumor lung sample came from over 3 cm beyond the tumor edge. Input material: distant non-tumor lung tissue. The receptors stem from a man in his 60s with non-small cell lung cancer.

Concerning this clonotype: This may stem from a read error, because a much larger clone lies one nucleotide away. The V and J genes are TRBV20-1 and TRBJ2-3; the match to TRBD2 covers 10 bases. V lost 1 base, J lost 5 bases, and 9 bases stayed unmatched. CDR1 and CDR2 from the germline V gene are DFQATT and SNEGSKA (reference sequence). The CDR3 covers 16 residues. The CDR3 sequence is CSARGLAGVLIDTQYF. CDR3 DNA: TGCAGTGCTAGAGGCCTAGCGGGAGTCTTGATAGATACGCAGTATTTT.

Details on this clonotype: A much more abundant neighbour one base away suggests this may be a read error. The chain is built from TRBV5-1 and TRBJ1-1; TRBD1 might be the D (5 bases). The CDR3 sequence is 12 residues long. V lost 7 bases, J lost 5 bases, and 12 bases lay in between. Germline lookup yields CDR1 SGHRS and CDR2 YFSETQ. The CDR3 spells CASGHSWTEAFF. CDR3 sequence (DNA): TGCGCCAGCGGACATAGTTGGACTGAAGCTTTCTTT.

The rearrangement joins TRBV6-1 to TRBJ1-3, with D perhaps TRBD1 (5 bases). The CDR3 spans 12 residues. Germline V gene sequence: CDR1 MNHNS, CDR2 SASEGT. The CDR3: CLSWTSRNTIYF. The CDR3 coding sequence is TGTCTCAGTTGGACAAGCCGAAACACCATATATTTT.

A note on this clonotype: At one end the junction does not follow the germline gene, possibly because of a read error. The V gene is TRBV12-3 or TRBV12-4, the J gene TRBJ2-1; D unclear. The CDR3 runs 13 residues. CDR3 region: CANSLTRYNEQFF. The CDR3 DNA is TGTGCCAACAGTTTGACGCGGTACAATGAGCAGTTCTTC.

On this clonotype: The junction does not match germline at one end; this may be a read error. The chain uses TRBV11-2 and TRBJ2-1, with D possibly matching TRBD2 (5 bases). The CDR3 consists of 14 residues. Per germline, CDR1 SGHAT and CDR2 FQNNGV. The CDR3 sequence: CTRSRVGGYNEQFF. The DNA for the CDR3 is TGTACCAGGAGCCGGGTAGGAGGCTACAATGAGCAGTTCTTC.

As to this clonotype: This CDR3 fails to terminate in the conserved phenylalanine or tryptophan, so it likely reflects a read error. The genes are TRBV11-2 and TRBJ2-5; either TRBD1 or TRBD2 may supply D (6 bases each). This CDR3 is built from 16 residues. V lost 5 bases to trimming and J lost 5 bases, with 21 bases between them. CDR1 is SGHAT, CDR2 FQNNGV, per germline. In nucleotides, the CDR3 is TGTGCCAGCAGCCCCACAATAGGGGGGCCAAAGGAGACCCAGTACATC. This sequence encodes CASSPTIGGPKETQYI.

This chain links TRBV11-3 with TRBJ2-2; 7 positions agree with TRBD2. The germline V gene has CDR1 SGHNT and CDR2 YENEEA. J lost 11 bases, V lost 4 bases, and 22 bases had no gene match. The CDR3 runs 18 residues. CDR3 DNA: TGTGCCAGCAGCTCCCGGGGAACGGGAGGATACAGAGTCGGTGAGCTGTTTTTT. Amino acids: CASSSRGTGGYRVGELFF. Variable domain in full (rest from reference TRBV11-3 and TRBJ2-2): EAGVVQSPRYKIIEKKQPVAFWCNPISGHNTLYWYLQNLGQGPELLIRYENEEAVDDSQLPKDRFSAERLKGVDSTLKIQPAELGDSAVYLCASSSRGTGGYRVGELFFGEGSRLTVL.

The V gene is TRBV20-1, the J gene TRBJ1-5; 7 bases map to TRBD1. CDR1 is DFQATT and CDR2 is SNEGSKA in the germline V gene (reference sequence). V lost 6 bases, J lost 8 bases, and 28 bases stayed unmatched. The CDR3 is made up of 19 amino acids. DNA for the CDR3: TGCAGTGCAAATGATGGGATGACAGGGCTACTGACTACAAGTAAGCCCCAGCATTTT. Translated, it gives CSANDGMTGLLTTSKPQHF.

Note on this clonotype: A junction boundary mismatches the germline segment, possibly from a read error. The rearrangement links TRBV5-5 to TRBJ2-3; tentatively, D is TRBD2 (5 bases). CDR1 SGHKS and CDR2 YYEKEE come from the germline V gene (reference sequence). CDR3 length equals 17 residues. CDR3 in DNA: TGTTCCAGCAGCTTGAGGGCTAGCTGCGACTACACAGATACGCAGTATTTT. This gives the protein CSSSLRASCDYTDTQYF.

Of note for this clonotype: A read error is likely, as this CDR3 ends without the conserved phenylalanine or tryptophan. J is TRBJ2-7 and V is TRBV11-2; 7 bases agree with TRBD2. Trimming removed 5 bases from V and 3 bases from J; junction bases left unmatched: 10. Per germline, CDR1 SGHAT and CDR2 FQNNGV. This CDR3 spans 15 amino acids. The CDR3 DNA reads TGTGCCAGCAGCCATGAGCGGGGAGGTTACTACGAGCAGTACCTC. As protein: CASSHERGGYYEQYL.

V gene TRBV5-6 combines with J gene TRBJ2-7; no clear D. The CDR3 length is 14 residues. V shed 4 bases and J shed 5 bases, with 16 bases lying between them. Germline assignment: CDR1 SGHDT and CDR2 YYEEEE. CDR3 amino acids: CASSRPDPSNEQYF. The DNA for the CDR3 is TGTGCCAGCAGCAGACCCGACCCTTCCAACGAGCAGTACTTC. Full variable domain (rest looked up from reference TRBV5-6 and TRBJ2-7): DAGVTQSPTHLIKTRGQQVTLRCSPKSGHDTVSWYQQALGQGPQFIFQYYEEEERQRGNFPDRFSGHQFPNYSSELNVNALLLGDSALYLCASSRPDPSNEQYFGPGTRLTVT.

Worth noting for this clonotype: Its ends do not fully match the called genes, so a read error is possible. The J gene is TRBJ2-7, the V gene TRBV20-1; no definite D call. The length of the CDR3 is 15 residues. The germline V gene encodes CDR1 DFQATT and CDR2 SNEGSKA (reference sequence). The CDR3 nucleotides read TGCAGTGCTAGGGATCCCGGTTCGGCTCCCTACGAGCAGTGCTTC. This codes for CSARDPGSAPYEQCF.

The chain employs TRBV29-1 and TRBJ2-7; D remains ambiguous. Trimming cost V 7 bases and J 0 bases, with 16 bases left between them. Germline CDR1 and CDR2: SQVTM and ANQGSEA. The CDR3 runs to 14 residues. The CDR3 loop reads CSAIEQARSYEQYF. The CDR3 DNA follows: TGCAGCGCAATCGAGCAGGCCCGCTCCTACGAGCAGTACTTC.

As to this clonotype: One end of the junction fails to match germline, which may point to a read error. The chain links TRBV11-2 to TRBJ1-1; TRBD1 is a possible D gene (5 bases). The CDR3 is 14 residues long. Germline loops: CDR1 SGHAT, CDR2 FQNNGV. The CDR3 spells CANSLVGKDTEALF. Written as DNA, the CDR3 is TGTGCCAACAGCTTAGTCGGGAAGGACACTGAAGCTCTCTTT.

Turning to this clonotype: As the CDR3 is not closed by the conserved phenylalanine or tryptophan, this likely results from a read error. V gene TRBV4-3 combines with J gene TRBJ2-3; maybe TRBD2 (6 bases). Germline assignment: CDR1 LGHNA and CDR2 YSLEER. The CDR3 runs to 16 residues. DNA for the CDR3: TGCGCCAGCAGCCAAGGTAGAGCGGGCACCACAGATATGCAGTATTAT. Its translation is CASSQGRAGTTDMQYY.

Notes on this clonotype: A read error may produce the germline difference seen at one junction end. This chain links TRBV11-1 with TRBJ2-7; D not certain. This CDR3 has 16 amino acids. Germline V gene data show CDR1 as SGHAT and CDR2 as FQDESV (reference sequence). The CDR3 here is CASSSAIRDNSYEQYF. CDR3 bases: TGTGCCAGCAGCTCAGCGATTCGTGACAACTCCTACGAGCAATACTTC.

The chain employs TRBV6-1 and TRBJ2-2; TRBD2 matches at 8 bases. The CDR3 length is 16 residues. Germline CDR1 reads MNHNS; CDR2 reads SASEGT. Unmatched junction bases numbered 11, after V lost 9 bases and J lost 2 bases. CDR3 residues: CARSAVTSANTGELFF. The DNA for the CDR3 is TGTGCCAGAAGCGCAGTGACTAGCGCTAACACCGGGGAGCTGTTTTTT.

With respect to this clonotype: At one end the junction does not follow the germline gene, possibly because of a read error. The rearrangement links TRBV11-1 to TRBJ2-5, with a possible D match to TRBD2 (5 bases). Germline V lookup: CDR1 SGHAT, CDR2 FQDESV (reference sequence). CDR3 length equals 13 residues. The DNA of the CDR3 is TGTACCAGCAACTTAGCGACCGGGGAGACCCAGTACTTC. Protein product: CTSNLATGETQYF.

The V and J genes are TRBV11-3 and TRBJ1-1; the D gene is possibly TRBD1 (5 bases). The CDR3 length is 14 residues. CDR1 SGHNT and CDR2 YENEEA come from the germline V gene. The CDR3 region is CANSSHGRQTEAFF. CDR3 in DNA: TGTGCTAACAGCTCGCACGGACGACAGACTGAAGCTTTCTTT.

The V gene is TRBV6-5, the J gene TRBJ2-7; a weak D match, TRBD2 (6 bases). The CDR3 extends over 15 amino acids. Per the germline V gene, CDR1 is MNHEY and CDR2 is SVGAGI. CDR3 nucleotides: TGTGCTAGCGGCAATGTGGGAGTCACTCGCTATGAGCAGTACTTC. The encoded protein is CASGNVGVTRYEQYF.